This T cell receptor beta chain was found in a study of patients and donors after allogeneic stem cell transplantation. TCRdb reprocessed the RT-PCR reads via MiXCR and lists one record per CDR3 protein. Of approximately 160,000 distinct CDR3 sequences in the sample, 30% are singletons; the top ten hold approximately 3%. This clonotype was seen a few times. The V and J ends lost 4 bases and 0 bases respectively, with 11 bases between them. CDR1 is SGHRS, CDR2 YFSETQ, per germline. The CDR3 contains 15 residues. The chain combines TRBV5-1 with TRBJ2-1; D perhaps matches TRBD1 (6 bases). Sequenced sample: blood, either unsorted or a sorted T cell fraction (not recorded which). This receptor was taken from a human donor who was either an allogeneic HSCT recipient or a stem cell or donor lymphocyte infusion donor (not recorded which). It is not recorded whose cells these are; they may come from a transplant donor. The CDR3 sequence: CASSLDRSSYNEQFF. The CDR3 DNA follows: TGCGCCAGCAGCCTAGACAGGAGCTCCTACAATGAGCAGTTCTTC.